The rows below give T cell receptor beta chains drawn from one sample of a study of T cells in Graves' hyperthyroidism and ophthalmopathy. Each CDR3 protein gets one entry after TCRdb re-called the multiplex PCR reads with MiXCR. In the table there are 620,000 or so distinct CDR3 sequences, more than 14% of which are singletons. Sequencing was done on a sample of blood. The source of these receptors is a woman aged 45-59 years with Graves' ophthalmopathy. CDR3s include the opening cysteine and the closing phenylalanine or tryptophan. A D gene is named only where the DNA matches it firmly. The size field is filled for only some rows; it gives once, few, many or a size class.

>TRBJ2-1|.|TRBV24-1|few
TGTGCCACCGGAACCGGGACGGGCAATGAGCAGTTCTTC
CATGTGTGNEQFF
>TRBJ2-2|TRBD2|TRBV28|.
TGTGCCACCGGTTTTTCCAGCGGGAGGGCCTTAGTTCCCGGGGAGCTGTTTTTT
CATGFSSGRALVPGELFF
>TRBJ2-1|TRBD2|TRBV7-2|.
TGTGCCAGCAGCTTAGCCCAGCGGGGGGGGTATGAGCAGTTCTTC
CASSLAQRGGYEQFF
>TRBJ2-5|.|TRBV6-1|many
TGTGCCAGCTTTGGGGACTGGGAAGGGACCCAGTACTTC
CASFGDWEGTQYF
>TRBJ2-3|TRBD2|TRBV28|many
TGTGCCAGCAGTTTGGCGGGAGATCCAGATACGCAGTATTTT
CASSLAGDPDTQYF
>TRBJ2-7|TRBD2|TRBV12-3/TRBV12-4|many
TGTGCCAGCAGCCGGACTAGCGGGAACTCCTACGAGCAGTACTTC
CASSRTSGNSYEQYF
>TRBJ2-5|.|TRBV27|.
TGTGCCAGCAGAAACCTCGGGGGGCCGGAGACCCAGTACTTC
CASRNLGGPETQYF
>TRBJ2-7|.|TRBV5-1|.
TGCGCCAGCAGCTTGATGGCAGGACGCTTGTACGAGCAGTACTTC
CASSLMAGRLYEQYF
>TRBJ2-5|.|TRBV19|.
TGTGCCAGTAGTATAGCGGGAGCCCTACCCCAAGAGACCCAGTACTTC
CASSIAGALPQETQYF
>TRBJ1-6|TRBD1|TRBV5-6|.
TGTGCCAGCAGCCGGGGACAGGGGAGTTCACCCCTCCACTTT
CASSRGQGSSPLHF
>TRBJ2-2|.|TRBV27|many
TGTGCCAGCAGCCTGACGCCGGGACTTAGCCTTCTTGACGGGGAGCTGTTTTTT
CASSLTPGLSLLDGELFF
>TRBJ1-1|TRBD1|TRBV7-3|many
TGTGCCAGCAGACCGACAGGGGGCCGGGAAACTGAAGCTTTCTTT
CASRPTGGRETEAFF
>TRBJ2-7|.|TRBV20-1|many
TGCAGTGCCCGTCCAGAGGCCTTGCACTACGAGCAGTACTTC
CSARPEALHYEQYF
>TRBJ2-1|TRBD2|TRBV28|few
TGTGCCAGCAGTCACGCACTAGCGGGAGGGGACAATGAGCAGTTCTTC
CASSHALAGGDNEQFF
>TRBJ2-7|TRBD2|TRBV6-1|many
TGTGCCAGCACCCAAAGGGCAGCGGGAGACCCCTACGAGCAGTACTTC
CASTQRAAGDPYEQYF
>TRBJ2-5|TRBD2|TRBV7-9|many
TGTGCCAGCAGCCCCCGTGCTAGCGGAGTCCTACAAGAGACCCAGTACTTC
CASSPRASGVLQETQYF
>TRBJ2-7|TRBD2|TRBV4-3|many
TGCGCCAGCAGCCAAGATGGCGGGAGTGGGCATCACGAGCAGTACTTC
CASSQDGGSGHHEQYF
>TRBJ2-3|.|TRBV7-2|many
TGTGCCAGCAGCTTAGGGTCTAGCGTATCATCAGATACGCAGTATTTT
CASSLGSSVSSDTQYF
>TRBJ1-5|.|TRBV27|.
TGTGCCAGCAGTTTATCCCGGGAGACGGGCAATCAGCCCCAGCATTTT
CASSLSRETGNQPQHF
>TRBJ2-1|.|TRBV7-2|few
TGTGCCAGCAGCCCGTGGGGCTACAATGAGCAGTTCTTC
CASSPWGYNEQFF
>TRBJ2-2|TRBD1|TRBV28|many
TGTGCCAGCAGCCTTCTCGACAGGGTCGGGGAGCTGTTTTTT
CASSLLDRVGELFF
>TRBJ1-2|.|TRBV3-1|many
TGTGCCAGCAGCCAAGTCTGGGGACGGGAGGGCGATGGCTACACCTTC
CASSQVWGREGDGYTF
>TRBJ2-3|TRBD2|TRBV20-1|many
TGCAGTGCTAGAGGTCTCTTCCTAGCGGGATACACAGATACGCAGTATTTT
CSARGLFLAGYTDTQYF
>TRBJ2-7|.|TRBV14|.
TGTGCCAGCAGCCTGAATCACGGGGTTAACTACGAGCAGTACTTC
CASSLNHGVNYEQYF
>TRBJ2-1|TRBD1|TRBV29-1|many
TGCAGCGTTGTTGATGGGACAGGGTTCAGTGAGCAGTTCTTC
CSVVDGTGFSEQFF
>TRBJ1-2|.|TRBV19|.
TGTGCCAGTAGTATTTTTATGACAGACGGGCAGGGTGGCTACACCTTC
CASSIFMTDGQGGYTF